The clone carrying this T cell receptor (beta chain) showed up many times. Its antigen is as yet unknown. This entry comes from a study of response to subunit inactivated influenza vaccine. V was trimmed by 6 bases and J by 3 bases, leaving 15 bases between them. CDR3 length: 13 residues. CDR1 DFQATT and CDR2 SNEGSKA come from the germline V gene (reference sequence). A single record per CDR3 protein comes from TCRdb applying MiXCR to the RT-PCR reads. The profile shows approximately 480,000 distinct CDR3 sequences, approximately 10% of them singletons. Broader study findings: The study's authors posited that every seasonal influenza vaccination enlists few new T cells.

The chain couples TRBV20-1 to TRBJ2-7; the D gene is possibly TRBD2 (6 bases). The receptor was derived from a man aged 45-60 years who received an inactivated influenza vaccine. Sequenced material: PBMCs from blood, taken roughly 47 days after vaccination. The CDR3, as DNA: TGCAGTGCCACGGTTCCGGGAGACTACGAGCAGTACTTC. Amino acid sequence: CSATVPGDYEQYF.